This TCR beta chain was recovered during a study of blood T cell repertoires in COVID-19. The overall study: Some COVID-19 samples were acute and others convalescent; all came from the United States, Italy and Spain. T cells, B-cell-depleted T cells, or PBMCs supplied cDNA or gDNA.

Per the germline V gene, CDR1 is WSHSY and CDR2 is SAAADI. The CDR3 runs 12 residues. V was pared by 5 bases and J by 3 bases, with 8 bases between. In the source study's methods: Estimated nucleated cell counts came from reference gene primer amplification. Here immunoSEQ multiplex PCR was the method, and the copy in TCRdb shows in-frame clones only, minus some. V and J calls plus clone size are reproduced from that table; the DNA served to infer D and trimming. The sample carries 340,000 or so clones, 83% recorded once. The receptor's source is a young man with active or convalescent COVID-19. Material: peripheral blood. The chain combines TRBV10-2 with TRBJ2-7, with a tentative D call TRBD2 (5 bases). CDR3 protein: CASSPGDYEQYF. For the CDR3, the DNA is TGCGCCAGCAGTCCCGGGGACTACGAGCAGTACTTC.